Following are 13 T cell receptor beta chains from one sample sequenced in a study of T cell repertoires in cytomegalovirus infection. The antigens for these receptors are not known. TCRdb re-derived calls from the reads in MiXCR, one entry per CDR3 protein. The sample shows about 890,000 distinct CDR3 sequences, about a third of them seen only once. Here the sequenced sample was cultured CD8+ T cells from PBMCs, taken from culture after CMV antigen stimulation. These receptors originate from a human donor in good health (CMV status not recorded). Some clones in this sample may be carry-over from other donors' samples.

The chain recombines TRBV7-3 with TRBJ2-1; TRBD2 is a possible D gene (6 bases). V lost 2 bases to trimming and J lost 2 bases, with 16 bases between them. The CDR3 length is 17 residues. Germline V lookup: CDR1 SGHTA, CDR2 FQGTGA. The CDR3 sequence is CASSLFPLRGTYNEQFF. CDR3 in DNA: TGTGCCAGCAGCTTATTCCCTTTACGGGGGACCTACAATGAGCAGTTCTTC.

For this clonotype: This may come from a read error, since a much larger clone is one base off. The chain combines TRBV12-3 or TRBV12-4 with TRBJ2-3, with TRBD2 matching 12 bases. The CDR3 runs to 15 residues. The CDR3: CAGSRLAGVTDTQYF. CDR3 coding DNA: TGTGCCGGCAGTCGACTAGCGGGGGTCACAGATACGCAGTATTTT.

This clonotype was counted between two and nine times. The V and J genes are TRBV7-9 and TRBJ2-2; no clear D. This CDR3 is built from 15 residues. Trimming stripped 4 bases from V and 6 bases from J, with 15 bases between. The germline gives CDR1 SEHNR, CDR2 FQNEAQ (reference sequence). Here the CDR3 DNA reads TGTGCCAGCAGCTATCGACATCCCGGAGCCGGGGAGCTGTTTTTT. This codes for CASSYRHPGAGELFF.

This clonotype was seen a handful of times. This chain links TRBV7-9 with TRBJ2-1; TRBD2 matches at 9 bases. This CDR3 spans 17 amino acids. Germline V gene data show CDR1 as SEHNR and CDR2 as FQNEAQ (reference sequence). V dropped 4 bases and J dropped 7; count of bases not matched to a gene: 14. For the CDR3, the DNA is TGTGCCAGCAGCTCAGCAGAGGCGGGGGGGCCCCGGAATGAGCAGTTCTTC. Encoded protein: CASSSAEAGGPRNEQFF. The whole variable domain, remainder taken from reference TRBV7-9 and TRBJ2-1, is DTGVSQNPRHKITKRGQNVTFRCDPISEHNRLYWYRQTLGQGPEFLTYFQNEAQLEKSRLLSDRFSAERPKGSFSTLEIQRTEQGDSAMYLCASSSAEAGGPRNEQFFGPGTRLTVL.

The V and J genes are TRBV7-9 and TRBJ2-1; TRBD2 matches at 8 bases. Trimming at V came to 2 bases and at J to 0 bases, leaving 9 bases not matched to a gene. The germline V gene has CDR1 SEHNR and CDR2 FQNEAQ (reference sequence). The CDR3 is made up of 18 amino acids. The CDR3 spells CASSLFHLSGDSYNEQFF. Here the CDR3 DNA reads TGTGCCAGCAGCTTATTCCACCTTAGCGGGGACTCCTACAATGAGCAGTTCTTC. The variable domain in full, completed from reference TRBV7-9 and TRBJ2-1, reads DTGVSQNPRHKITKRGQNVTFRCDPISEHNRLYWYRQTLGQGPEFLTYFQNEAQLEKSRLLSDRFSAERPKGSFSTLEIQRTEQGDSAMYLCASSLFHLSGDSYNEQFFGPGTRLTVL.

J is TRBJ1-6 and V is TRBV27; no definite D call. Trimming took 11 bases from V and 3 from J, leaving 11 bases between them. CDR3 length: 13 residues. CDR1 and CDR2 from the germline V gene are MNHEY and SMNVEV (reference sequence). The CDR3 DNA reads TGTGCCGTTGGCGGAGACTATAATTCACCCCTCCACTTT. Amino acid sequence: CAVGGDYNSPLHF.

This clonotype has a single count. The chain is built from TRBV29-1 and TRBJ1-6; 9 bases align to TRBD1. Germline CDR1 and CDR2: SQVTM and ANQGSEA. The ends lost 6 bases at V and 6 bases at J; junction bases unmatched: 3. The CDR3 runs to 13 residues. The CDR3 DNA follows: TGCAGCGTCCGGGACAGGGTTAATTCACCCCTCCACTTT. Translating gives CSVRDRVNSPLHF.

This chain links TRBV15 with TRBJ2-7; D unresolved. Trimming left V 0 bases short and J 5 bases short, with 8 bases between. CDR3 length: 13 amino acids. In germline, CDR1 is LNHNV, CDR2 YYDKDF (reference sequence). The DNA for the CDR3 is TGTGCCACCAGCAGAGATAGGGCGGACGAGCAGTACGTC. The encoded protein is CATSRDRADEQYV.

The sample holds many counts of this clonotype. The gene calls are TRBV12-3 or TRBV12-4 and TRBJ2-5, with 11 bases that match TRBD1. V shed 5 bases and J 3 bases; nucleotides not matched to a gene: 8. This CDR3 region has 16 residues. The CDR3 DNA reads TGTGCCAGCAGTGCCCCCGGGACAGGGGGAGAAGAGACCCAGTACTTC. Translating it yields CASSAPGTGGEETQYF.

This sequence joins TRBV10-3 and TRBJ2-1; D call uncertain. Trimming removed 11 bases at V and 7 bases at J, with 18 bases between. This CDR3 has 13 amino acids. CDR1 and CDR2 (germline): ENHRY, SYGVKD. The CDR3 bases are TGTGCCGGGTCTGGGTATTCAGGAAATGAGCAGTTCTTC. Its protein product is CAGSGYSGNEQFF.

The chain links TRBV7-9 to TRBJ2-2, with a possible D match to TRBD2 (6 bases). Germline CDR1 SEHNR, CDR2 FQNEAQ (reference sequence). This CDR3 is 17 amino acids long. V was clipped by 5 bases and J by 1 base, with 17 bases between them. CDR3 in DNA: TGTGCCAGCAGCCTGAAAGGGGACTTCCTGAACACCGGGGAGCTGTTTTTT. Protein: CASSLKGDFLNTGELFF.

The chain joins TRBV24-1 to TRBJ2-1; the D gene is possibly TRBD2 (6 bases). Germline V gene lookup returns CDR1 KGHDR and CDR2 SFDVKD. With 3 bases removed from V and 3 bases from J, the gap between germline ends came to 11 bases. There are 15 residues in the CDR3. The CDR3 sequence: CATSDRWGDYNEQFF. The DNA of the CDR3 is TGTGCCACCAGTGATCGGTGGGGGGACTACAATGAGCAGTTCTTC.

The chain links TRBV12-3 or TRBV12-4 to TRBJ2-2; D possibly corresponds to TRBD2 (7 bases). Trimming pared 5 bases from V and 4 bases from J, leaving 14 bases between. The CDR3 covers 15 residues. The CDR3 DNA reads TGTGCCAGCAGTCCTAGGGGGGGAAGCACCGGGGAGCTGTTTTTT. Translation: CASSPRGGSTGELFF.